This entry lists 2 T cell receptor beta chains sequenced from one sample in a study of T-cell reconstitution after alpha-beta-depleted transplantation in children. Unique molecular identifiers were used to barcode this TCRbeta library. TCRdb ran MiXCR on the PCR reads and lists one entry per CDR3 protein. The sample shows approximately 400,000 distinct CDR3 sequences, roughly a tenth of them seen only once. The sequencing here drew on PBMCs from the stem cell graft donor, taken from the stem cell graft. These receptors were obtained from a human donor who donated a stem cell graft to a child with acute myeloid leukemia.

The chain has TRBV20-1 and TRBJ2-7, with D unclear. The CDR3 has 14 amino acids. Germline CDR1 is DFQATT and CDR2 is SNEGSKA (reference sequence). Trimming shortened V by 0 bases and J by 0 bases, and 9 bases separated the two germline ends. The DNA for the CDR3 is TGCAGTGCTAGAGATATGCTGAGCTCCTACGAGCAGTACTTC. It yields the protein CSARDMLSSYEQYF.

In its sample, this clonotype was seen many times. The V gene is TRBV12-3 or TRBV12-4, the J gene TRBJ1-3, with D unresolved. V was pared by 3 bases and J by 0 bases, with 9 bases between. The CDR3 is made up of 15 amino acids. The CDR3 DNA is TGTGCCAGCAGTTTGGGCGAGAGCTCTGGAAACACCATATATTTT. Its translation is CASSLGESSGNTIYF.